The 22 T cell receptor beta chains reported below all come from one sample, sequenced in a study of cytomegalovirus exposure and HLA in healthy donors. Using immunoSEQ multiplex PCR, the repertoire was profiled, and TCRdb retains in-frame clones only, with some absent. The table lists 90,000 or so clones, 85% of them singletons. The material sequenced was PBMCs. The receptors come from a man aged 18 to 29 in good health and CMV-seropositive.

V and J are TRBV7-9 and TRBJ1-1, with D possibly being TRBD1 (5 bases). The V end lost 1 base, the J end lost 2 bases, and 17 bases lay between the germline ends. The CDR3 extends over 17 amino acids. Germline V lookup: CDR1 SEHNR, CDR2 FQNEAQ (reference sequence). The CDR3 sequence: CASSLEVPGLGNTEAFF. The DNA of the CDR3 is TGTGCCAGCAGCTTAGAGGTCCCGGGACTGGGCAACACTGAAGCTTTCTTT.

J is TRBJ2-4 and V is TRBV11-2; D not certain. CDR3 length equals 15 residues. V lost 2 bases and J lost 9, with 17 bases in between. Per the germline V gene, CDR1 is SGHAT and CDR2 is FQNNGV. In nucleotides, the CDR3 is TGTGCCAGCAGCTTATCCGGCCCACTAAGTCGCATTCAGTACTTC. Residues: CASSLSGPLSRIQYF.

This clone was found once. The rearrangement links TRBV4-1 to TRBJ2-7, with TRBD1 matching 10 bases. Germline V gene lookup returns CDR1 MGHRA and CDR2 YSYEKL. This CDR3 contains 16 residues. J lost 2 bases, V lost 0 bases, and 4 bases had no gene match. CDR3 nucleotides: TGCGCCAGCAGCCAAGAAGGGGACAGGGGAGCCTACGAGCAGTACTTC. Amino acid sequence: CASSQEGDRGAYEQYF.

The rearrangement uses TRBV28 and TRBJ2-7, with D tentatively TRBD2 (6 bases). The CDR3 loop spans 16 amino acids. Germline V gene data show CDR1 as MDHEN and CDR2 as SYDVKM. The V gene lost 6 bases and the J gene lost 0 bases, with 18 bases spanning the gap. The CDR3 loop is CASRTTRDLASYEQYF. Written as DNA, the CDR3 is TGTGCCAGCAGGACAACCCGGGACTTAGCCTCCTACGAGCAGTACTTC.

The rearrangement uses TRBV30 and TRBJ2-2; 8 nucleotides match TRBD1. This CDR3 spans 13 amino acids. V was pared by 1 base and J by 6 bases, with 1 base of the junction left unmatched. Germline V gives CDR1 GTSNPN, CDR2 SVGIG (reference sequence). The CDR3 coding sequence is TGTGCCTGGAGTGAACAGGGGGCCGGGGAGCTGTTTTTT. Protein product: CAWSEQGAGELFF.

The chain joins TRBV4-1 to TRBJ2-5; 8 positions agree with TRBD1. J gave up 5 bases and V 4 bases, and 12 bases lay outside the gene matches. Germline-derived CDR1 and CDR2 are MGHRA and YSYEKL. CDR3 length: 16 residues. The CDR3 sequence is CASSPEPRTGRETQYF. CDR3 nucleotide sequence: TGCGCCAGCAGCCCCGAACCGAGGACAGGGAGGGAGACCCAGTACTTC.

The V call is TRBV11-2, the J call TRBJ2-5, with a possible D match to TRBD1 (5 bases). CDR1 and CDR2 (germline): SGHAT, FQNNGV. The germline V and J ends were trimmed by 1 base and 5 bases, with 20 bases remaining between them. This CDR3 has 17 amino acids. CDR3: CASSLGLRGLEGETQYF. In DNA, the CDR3 is TGTGCCAGCAGCTTAGGTCTAAGGGGCCTCGAAGGGGAGACCCAGTACTTC.

As DNA, the CDR3 is TGTGCCAGCAGACCGACAGGGATAGGATACAATGAGCAGTTCTTC. This translates into CASRPTGIGYNEQFF. The chain combines TRBV7-2 with TRBJ2-1; 7 nucleotides agree with TRBD1. The germline V gene encodes CDR1 SGHTA and CDR2 FQGNSA. The trim removed 6 bases at V and 4 bases at J, leaving 9 bases unmatched. This CDR3 region has 15 residues.

The chain couples TRBV7-9 to TRBJ2-4, with D tentatively TRBD1 (8 bases). This CDR3 contains 16 residues. Trimming removed 4 bases from V and 7 bases from J, with 20 bases in between. Germline CDR1 is SEHNR and CDR2 is FQNEAQ (reference sequence). This chain's CDR3 is CASSSRDYRGGNIQYF. Here the CDR3 DNA reads TGTGCCAGCAGCTCAAGGGACTACAGGGGGGGGAACATTCAGTACTTC.

The chain links TRBV11-1 to TRBJ2-1; 9 bases fit TRBD1. Trimming at V came to 4 bases and at J to 5 bases, leaving 3 bases not matched to a gene. The germline CDR1 and CDR2 sequences are SGHAT and FQDESV (reference sequence). The CDR3 consists of 14 residues. Written as DNA, the CDR3 is TGTGCCAGCAGCTCCGACAGGGGGAACAATGAGCAGTTCTTC. Its translation: CASSSDRGNNEQFF.

This clone occurred once. This CDR3 reads CASSFSLAGDEQYF. CDR3 in DNA: TGTGCCAGCAGCTTTTCACTAGCGGGAGACGAGCAGTACTTC. The genes are TRBV7-9 and TRBJ2-7; the match to TRBD2 covers 11 bases. V gave up 3 bases and J gave up 5 bases; unmatched junction bases: 3. CDR1 is SEHNR, CDR2 FQNEAQ, per germline (reference sequence). The CDR3 is 14 amino acids.

The rearrangement links TRBV11-2 to TRBJ2-7; the D gene is possibly TRBD1 (6 bases). V was shortened by 1 base and J by 0 bases, with 10 bases between the two germline ends. The germline gives CDR1 SGHAT, CDR2 FQNNGV. The length of the CDR3 is 15 residues. CDR3 nucleotides: TGTGCCAGCAGCTTAGGGCCAGGGGCCTCCTACGAGCAGTACTTC. Amino acids: CASSLGPGASYEQYF. Full variable domain (remainder filled in from reference TRBV11-2 and TRBJ2-7): EAGVAQSPRYKIIEKRQSVAFWCNPISGHATLYWYQQILGQGPKLLIQFQNNGVVDDSQLPKDRFSAERLKGVDSTLKIQPAKLEDSAVYLCASSLGPGASYEQYFGPGTRLTVT.

The chain joins TRBV30 to TRBJ2-7; 9 nucleotides line up with TRBD1. This CDR3 region has 14 residues. Germline-derived CDR1 and CDR2 are GTSNPN and SVGIG (reference sequence). The V segment lost 4 bases and the J segment 2 bases; nucleotides outside the gene matches: 6. CDR3 sequence reads: CAWKRQGVTYEQYF. The DNA of the CDR3 is TGTGCCTGGAAAAGACAGGGGGTGACCTACGAGCAGTACTTC.

The rearrangement links TRBV19 to TRBJ2-2; D might be TRBD1 (5 bases). CDR3 length: 14 residues. Trimming shortened V by 8 bases and J by 4 bases, and 14 bases separated the two germline ends. From germline, CDR1 is LNHDA and CDR2 SQIVND (reference sequence). Here the CDR3 DNA reads TGTGCCAGTGGCCTCGTGGGGCGCACCGGGGAGCTGTTTTTT. Protein product: CASGLVGRTGELFF.

This sequence joins TRBV7-8 and TRBJ2-1; 7 nucleotides match TRBD2. The CDR3 sequence is 14 residues long. The V segment lost 4 bases and the J segment 13 bases; nucleotides outside the gene matches: 13. Germline lookup yields CDR1 SGHVS and CDR2 FQNEAQ. The CDR3 bases are TGTGCCAGCAGCTACGCACTAGCGCCCGGGTCCCAGTTCTTC. Its translation is CASSYALAPGSQFF.

The chain is built from TRBV7-3 and TRBJ2-1; weak D call: TRBD1 (5 bases). The germline gives CDR1 SGHTA, CDR2 FQGTGA. The CDR3 covers 14 residues. V was pared by 0 bases and J by 6 bases, with 9 bases between. The CDR3 reads CASSLTGVGNEQFF. The CDR3 region has the DNA TGTGCCAGCAGCTTAACAGGGGTGGGCAATGAGCAGTTCTTC.

V usage is TRBV6-1 and J usage is TRBJ1-1; 7 bases are shared with TRBD1. This CDR3 is 15 amino acids long. The trim removed 9 bases at V and 6 bases at J, leaving 16 bases unmatched. Germline assignment: CDR1 MNHNS and CDR2 SASEGT. The chain's CDR3 is CASEGGAASGAEAFF. CDR3 coding DNA: TGTGCCAGTGAAGGGGGCGCAGCCTCAGGGGCTGAAGCTTTCTTT.

This chain connects TRBV27 to TRBJ1-1, with D possibly TRBD1 on 5 matching bases. Per germline, CDR1 MNHEY and CDR2 SMNVEV (reference sequence). V dropped 2 bases and J dropped 1 base, with 14 bases sitting between them. CDR3 size: 16 residues. CDR3 residues: CASSLGRGAGNTEAFF. Here the CDR3 DNA reads TGTGCCAGCAGTTTAGGGAGGGGCGCCGGGAACACTGAAGCTTTCTTT.

This clone has just one count. The chain employs TRBV27 and TRBJ2-7; the match to TRBD1 covers 12 bases. From germline, CDR1 is MNHEY and CDR2 SMNVEV (reference sequence). The J segment lost 5 bases and the V segment lost 4 bases, leaving 9 bases of the junction unmatched. CDR3 length: 16 residues. This CDR3 reads CASSSWGGTGGHEQYF. CDR3 nucleotide sequence: TGTGCCAGCAGTTCCTGGGGGGGGACAGGGGGCCACGAGCAGTACTTC.

This clone was detected only once. The chain is built from TRBV5-4 and TRBJ1-2, with D maybe TRBD1 (6 bases). CDR3 length: 13 amino acids. Germline loops: CDR1 SGHNT, CDR2 YYREEE (reference sequence). V was trimmed by 5 bases and J by 8 bases, leaving 16 bases between them. This CDR3 is CASRDQGSLGYTF. CDR3 DNA sequence: TGTGCCAGCAGGGATCAGGGGTCCCTGGGCTACACCTTC.

This chain connects TRBV28 to TRBJ1-2; D unresolved. V was trimmed by 4 bases and J by 1 base, leaving 10 bases between them. CDR1 and CDR2 from the germline V gene are MDHEN and SYDVKM. The CDR3 covers 14 residues. CDR3 nucleotide sequence: TGTGCCAGCAGTTCACGGAGACGTAACTATGGCTACACCTTC. Residues: CASSSRRRNYGYTF.

V is TRBV10-3 and J is TRBJ1-2; no definite D call. The CDR3 length is 13 residues. Trimming cost V 3 bases and J 0 bases, with 5 bases left between them. From germline, CDR1 is ENHRY and CDR2 SYGVKD. CDR3 protein: CAISDSSNYGYTF. CDR3 in DNA: TGTGCCATCAGTGACAGTTCTAACTATGGCTACACCTTC.